The entry below gives a single TCR beta chain sequence along with its context. No antigen is known for it. Run at survey level, the immunoSEQ assay was version v3.0. Sequencing was performed with immunoSEQ multiplex PCR; in TCRdb, only in-frame clones are kept and a portion is missing. The data contain roughly 35,000 clones, 65% to 90% of them singletons. These data originate in a study of long-term antiretroviral therapy in people with HIV. V shed 6 bases and J shed 5 bases, with 7 bases lying between them. The germline V gene encodes CDR1 WSHSY and CDR2 SAAADI. This CDR3 comprises 12 residues. Whole-study results and caveats: Post-ART diversity increased but stayed below transplant donor controls.

The chain recombines TRBV10-2 with TRBJ2-2, with D hard to call. This receptor was obtained from a young man with HIV. The sample consisted of unsorted PBMCs, taken about 3.3 years after starting antiretroviral therapy. CDR3 loop: CASSDGTGELFF. The CDR3 DNA sequence: TGCGCCAGCAGCGACGGGACCGGGGAGCTGTTTTTT.